One T cell receptor (beta chain) is described in this entry. The CDR3 contains 16 residues. TCRdb keeps only in-frame clones here, not all; method: immunoSEQ multiplex PCR. The sample consists of 100,000 to 150,000 clones, 70% to 90% of them appearing once. The sample comes from a study of blood T cell repertoires in COVID-19. The source is a middle-aged man with acute or convalescent COVID-19. Sample: peripheral blood. This chain uses TRBV12-2 with TRBJ2-7; the tabulated D call, TRBD1, remains unverified against the DNA. TRBV12-2 is a recognized pseudogene. DNA for the CDR3: TGTGCAAGTCGCTTACCACGGGACAGGGGGCCCTACGAGCAGTACTTC. This codes for CASRLPRDRGPYEQYF.